This is a list of T cell receptor beta chains from one sample in a study of breast tumors, draining lymph nodes, adjacent tissues. TCRdb reprocessed the multiplex PCR reads via MiXCR and lists one record per CDR3 protein. The sample lists tens of thousands of distinct CDR3 sequences, around 60% seen once, with around a fifth in the top ten. The specimen sequenced was breast tumor tissue. The receptors come from a female donor with breast cancer. Some clones in this sample may be carry-over from other donors' samples. CDR3s include the opening cysteine and the closing phenylalanine or tryptophan. Each record gives: J gene, D gene, clone size, V gene, CDR3 protein, CDR3 DNA. The D gene is left open where the match is weak. Some rows have no size entry. The others give once, few or many, or a class for an expanded clone.

TRBJ2-2	-	-	TRBV20-1	CSARDRGNPGELFF	TGCAGTGCTAGAGATAGGGGGAATCCCGGGGAGCTGTTTTTT
TRBJ2-7	TRBD2	many	TRBV7-9	CASSSSGSPYEQYF	TGTGCCAGCAGCTCTAGCGGGAGTCCGTACGAGCAGTACTTC
TRBJ1-2	-	-	TRBV6-5	CASSYGSPSNYGYTF	TGTGCCAGCAGTTACGGGTCTCCGTCTAACTATGGCTACACCTTC
TRBJ1-6	-	few	TRBV15	CATKGGGLDNSPLHF	TGTGCCACTAAAGGGGGGGGGCTCGATAATTCACCCCTCCACTTT
TRBJ2-6	-	-	TRBV12-3/TRBV12-4	CASSFEETLSGANVLTF	TGTGCCAGCAGTTTCGAGGAGACCCTTTCGGGGGCCAACGTCCTGACTTTC
TRBJ2-3	-	-	TRBV24-1	CATSDSTQGSADF	TGTGCCACCAGTGATTCGACCCAGGGGTCCGCGGATTTT
TRBJ1-5	TRBD1	-	TRBV12-3/TRBV12-4	CASKQGPNQPQHF	TGTGCCAGTAAACAGGGGCCGAATCAGCCCCAGCATTTT
TRBJ2-1	-	-	TRBV10-3	CAPGDGDHNWQFF	TGTGCCCCCGGGGATGGGGATCACAATTGGCAGTTTTTC
TRBJ2-3	-	few	TRBV15	CATSRDRGADTQYF	TGTGCCACCAGCAGAGATAGGGGTGCAGATACGCAGTATTTT
TRBJ2-6	TRBD2	-	TRBV4-1	CASSQDPPGLAGSGGANVLTF	TGCGCCAGCAGCCAAGATCCACCGGGACTAGCGGGATCGGGTGGGGCCAACGTCCTGACTTTC
TRBJ1-1	TRBD1	-	TRBV7-6	CASSLGQGRRTEAFF	TGTGCCAGCAGCTTAGGACAGGGGAGGAGGACTGAAGCTTTCTTT
TRBJ1-5	-	many	TRBV28	CASSPGYGHSNQPQHF	TGTGCCAGCAGCCCCGGATACGGGCATAGCAATCAGCCCCAGCATTTT
TRBJ1-6	TRBD1	few	TRBV6-1	CASSETGGRALHF	TGTGCCAGCAGCGAAACAGGGGGCAGGGCCCTCCACTTT
TRBJ1-6	TRBD1	-	TRBV11-2	CASSSATGAGSPLHF	TGTGCCAGCAGCTCAGCGACAGGGGCGGGTTCACCCCTCCACTTT
TRBJ1-2	-	-	TRBV7-9	CASSLDRFGYTF	TGTGCCAGCAGCTTAGATCGGTTTGGCTACACCTTC
TRBJ1-5	TRBD1	-	TRBV27	CASSLDRVLYEHF	TGTGCCAGCAGTTTAGACAGGGTTCTGTACGAGCATTTT
TRBJ2-3	TRBD1	-	TRBV7-2	CASSFQDRATDTQYF	TGTGCCAGCAGCTTCCAGGACAGGGCTACAGATACGCAGTATTTT
TRBJ2-2	-	-	TRBV7-8	CASLGRANTGELFF	TGTGCCAGTTTGGGACGGGCGAACACCGGGGAGCTGTTTTTT
TRBJ2-5	TRBD2	-	TRBV4-3	CASSPTSGGETQYF	TGCGCCAGCAGCCCCACTAGCGGGGGAGAGACCCAGTACTTC
TRBJ2-5	-	-	TRBV19	CASSPRTTQETQYF	TGTGCCAGTAGTCCACGGACTACCCAAGAGACCCAGTACTTC
TRBJ2-6	-	-	TRBV6-2/TRBV6-3	CSHSYPCHCWHRSEGKTGANVLTF	-
TRBJ2-7	TRBD1	many	TRBV2	CASSSPGQSYEQYF	TGTGCCAGCAGTTCACCGGGACAGTCCTACGAGCAGTACTTC
TRBJ2-2	TRBD2	many	TRBV5-5	CASSLGGGSRTGELFF	TGTGCCAGCAGCTTGGGAGGCGGGAGTAGGACCGGGGAGCTGTTTTTT
TRBJ2-3	TRBD1	many	TRBV24-1	CATSDRPRDRDTDTQYF	TGTGCCACCAGTGACCGCCCCCGGGACAGGGACACAGATACGCAGTATTTT
TRBJ2-4	TRBD1	many	TRBV5-1	CASSLGDSKNIQYF	TGCGCCAGCAGCTTGGGGGACAGTAAAAACATTCAGTACTTC
TRBJ1-2	-	once	TRBV29-1	CSVEVRGSYGYTF	TGCAGCGTTGAAGTTAGGGGTAGCTATGGCTACACCTTC
TRBJ2-7	-	once	TRBV24-1	CATSDTGTLPYEQYF	TGTGCCACCAGTGATACCGGGACTTTGCCCTACGAGCAGTACTTC
TRBJ2-1	-	-	TRBV29-1	CSLVTGANNEQFF	TGCAGCTTAGTTACGGGGGCGAACAATGAGCAGTTCTTC
TRBJ2-1	TRBD2	many	TRBV5-1	CASKTSGPNEQFF	TGCGCCAGTAAGACTAGCGGGCCCAATGAGCAGTTCTTC
TRBJ1-5	-	-	TRBV7-2	CASSLGQGSNQPQHF	TGTGCCAGCAGCCTAGGTCAGGGCTCCAATCAGCCCCAGCATTTT
TRBJ2-7	-	-	TRBV29-1	CSVGIWHLYEQYF	TGCAGCGTTGGCATCTGGCATCTATACGAGCAGTACTTC
TRBJ1-6	TRBD1	-	TRBV20-1	CSARARDRNSSPLHF	TGCAGTGCTAGAGCTCGGGACAGGAACAGCTCACCCCTCCACTTT
TRBJ2-1	-	-	TRBV6-5	CASSYSGEGHGDTQFF	TGTGCCAGCAGTTACTCAGGCGAGGGGCATGGAGATACGCAGTTCTTC
TRBJ2-6	-	-	TRBV5-1	CASSSSERFSGANALTF	TGCGCCAGCAGCTCCTCGGAACGTTTCTCTGGGGCCAATGCTCTGACTTTC
TRBJ2-7	-	-	TRBV20-1	CSASRDTRTYEQYF	TGCAGTGCTAGCCGGGACACCCGGACCTACGAGCAGTACTTC
TRBJ1-2	-	-	TRBV5-1	CASTGGYGYTF	TGCGCCAGCACTGGCGGCTATGGCTACACCTTC
TRBJ2-2	-	-	TRBV20-1	CSAQTGGELFF	TGCAGTGCTCAAACGGGCGGGGAGCTGTTTTTT
TRBJ2-7	-	many	TRBV20-1	CSATAYEQYF	TGCAGTGCTACTGCCTACGAGCAGTACTTC
TRBJ1-6	-	-	TRBV20-1	CSARDRKLHF	TGCAGTGCTAGAGATAGGAAACTCCACTTT
TRBJ2-2	-	many	TRBV4-1	CASSQDLAGLEGELFF	TGCGCCAGCAGCCAAGATCTGGCAGGATTAGAAGGGGAGCTGTTTTTT
TRBJ2-2	-	-	TRBV5-6	CASRGRGPAGPNTGELFF	TGTGCCAGCAGGGGAAGGGGGCCAGCGGGACCGAACACCGGGGAGCTGTTTTTT
TRBJ2-7	-	many	TRBV5-1	CASSLLGGEQYF	TGCGCCAGCAGCTTGTTGGGCGGCGAGCAGTACTTC
TRBJ1-6	TRBD1	-	TRBV7-2	CASSLAGQESSYNSPLHF	TGCGCCAGCAGCTTAGCTGGACAGGAGAGCTCCTATAATTCACCCCTCCACTTT
TRBJ2-7	TRBD1	many	TRBV20-1	CSARPIPGQGIIRYEQYF	TGCAGTGCTAGACCAATACCGGGACAGGGAATTATTCGATACGAGCAGTACTTC
TRBJ2-2	-	-	TRBV9	CAGSVGPPSGAGELFF	TGTGCCGGCAGCGTAGGACCACCATCGGGGGCCGGGGAGCTGTTTTTT
TRBJ2-3	TRBD2	-	TRBV12-3/TRBV12-4	CASSFSGTSDTQYF	TGTGCCAGCAGTTTTAGCGGGACCTCAGATACGCAGTATTTT
TRBJ1-1	-	-	TRBV2	CASREGWAEAFF	TGTGCCAGCAGGGAGGGTTGGGCTGAAGCTTTCTTT
TRBJ2-7	TRBD2	-	TRBV12-3/TRBV12-4	CATMGTNGRNEQYF	TGTGCCACCATGGGGACTAACGGGAGAAACGAGCAGTACTTC
TRBJ2-7	TRBD2	-	TRBV2	CASSEVSSGVSYEQYF	TGTGCCAGCAGTGAAGTTTCTAGCGGGGTGTCCTACGAGCAGTACTTC
TRBJ1-3	-	many	TRBV5-6	CASSRYSRSGNTIYF	TGTGCCAGCAGCCGTTACAGCAGATCTGGAAACACCATATATTTT
TRBJ2-2	-	medium-sized	TRBV4-2	CASSPTRHTGELFF	TGTGCCAGCAGCCCTACTAGGCACACCGGGGAGCTGTTTTTT
TRBJ1-4	TRBD1	-	TRBV5-5	CASSYRGEKLFF	TGTGCCAGCAGCTACAGGGGTGAAAAACTGTTTTTT
TRBJ2-1	TRBD2	-	TRBV29-1	CSRAASVTGTRNEQFF	TGCAGCAGGGCGGCTAGCGTTACCGGGACTAGAAATGAGCAGTTCTTC
TRBJ2-7	TRBD1	-	TRBV29-1	CGVDDRVYEQYF	TGCGGCGTTGATGACAGGGTGTACGAGCAGTACTTC